This T cell receptor beta chain was observed in a study of blood T cell repertoires in COVID-19. Overall study context: From the United States, Italy and Spain came samples of acute and convalescent COVID-19. In each case, the material was cDNA or gDNA derived from T cells, B-cell-depleted T cells, or PBMCs.

There are 18 residues in the CDR3. V lost 2 bases, J lost 4 bases, and 15 bases stayed unmatched. The germline CDR1 and CDR2 sequences are MGHRA and YSYEKL. Per the original methods: Amplification from reference gene primers served as the basis for estimated nucleated cell counts. Clones were read by immunoSEQ multiplex PCR, and TCRdb kept only the in-frame ones, dropping some. The DNA was the basis for D and trimming; V, J and clone size are from that table. Here the sample spans 120,000 to 150,000 clones, around 81% being singletons. This clone appeared once. The chain couples TRBV4-1 to TRBJ2-3; 7 nucleotides line up with TRBD1. Source material: peripheral blood. The TCR comes from a man in his 60s with active or convalescent COVID-19. The CDR3 reads CASSQKGYGDSRADTQYF. CDR3 bases: TGCGCCAGCAGCCAAAAAGGGTACGGGGACAGTCGCGCAGATACGCAGTATTTT.